This T cell receptor (beta chain) was identified in a study of blood T cell repertoires in COVID-19. Whole-study context: COVID-19 samples, acute and convalescent, were from the United States, Italy and Spain. T cells, B-cell-depleted T cells, or PBMCs supplied cDNA or gDNA.

The germline gives CDR1 SGHRS, CDR2 YFSETQ. The V end lost 0 bases, the J end lost 5 bases, and 17 bases lay between the germline ends. This CDR3 spans 17 amino acids. This clone was observed a handful of times. How the authors handled the data: Reference gene primer amplification in the assay estimated nucleated cell counts. Some clones are missing from TCRdb's copy, which holds only in-frame ones; the method was immunoSEQ multiplex PCR. V, J and clone size reflect that table, while D and trimming were determined from the DNA. The repertoire holds 95,000 to 120,000 clones, with roughly 84% as singletons.

Sequenced: peripheral blood. The sequence came from a woman aged 40 to 50 with acute or convalescent COVID-19. The J gene is TRBJ2-2, the V gene TRBV5-1; D perhaps matches TRBD1 (6 bases). The CDR3 spells CASSLVPQGGRTGELFF. Here the CDR3 DNA reads TGCGCCAGCAGCTTGGTCCCACAGGGCGGTAGGACCGGGGAGCTGTTTTTT.